This TCR beta chain was identified during a study of CD8+CD57+ T cells in acquired aplastic anemia. In regard to this clonotype: The germline gene is not matched at one end of the junction; a read error may be the cause.

The template used for profiling TCR beta VDJ and CDR3 was genomic DNA. TCRdb re-called the reads with MiXCR, one entry per CDR3 protein. The data show about 210,000 distinct CDR3 sequences, with 61% seen just once and approximately 30% held by the top ten. The TCR sequence derives from a human donor in good health. The material sequenced was sorted CD4+, CD8+, or CD8+CD57+ T cells (not recorded which) from PBMCs.

The CDR3 bases are TGTGCCAGCAGTTTAGTAGGGAAGTACGAGCAGTACTTC. Encoded protein: CASSLVGKYEQYF. The rearrangement links TRBV24-1 to TRBJ2-7; no clear D gene. CDR3 length equals 13 residues. CDR1 KGHDR and CDR2 SFDVKD come from the germline V gene.